One sample yielded the 4 T cell receptor beta chains listed below, sequenced in a study of T cells in Graves' hyperthyroidism and ophthalmopathy (dated by TCRdb to between 2018 and 2021). Libraries were prepared through multiplex PCR. Data came from an Illumina HiSeq 2000. TCR beta CDR3 regions were amplified from RNA transcripts. A first-round RT-PCR of the TCR CDR3 used the HTBI primer set with the Qiagen OneStep RT-PCR kit. The public reads were run again by TCRdb, first through fastp at Q25 and then through MiXCR, and only productive beta chains were kept. Rows matching on CDR3 protein sequence are summarized as one entry with the most common DNA and genes. Present in this sample are over 650,000 distinct CDR3 sequences, about a sixth of which were seen just once. The ten largest clones capture around 7.7% of the sample. The sequenced material came from blood. These receptors were collected from a man younger than 35 with Graves' hyperthyroidism.

The chain couples TRBV7-2 to TRBJ2-4; possible D gene TRBD2, 7 bases. The V end lost 5 bases, the J end lost 9 bases, and 23 bases lay between the germline ends. The CDR3 is 16 amino acids. Germline CDR1 and CDR2: SGHTA and FQGNSA. This chain's CDR3 is CASSTWQGRESGIQYF. In DNA, the CDR3 is TGTGCCAGCAGCACCTGGCAGGGGCGGGAGTCGGGCATTCAGTACTTC.

This clonotype was seen a few times. V usage is TRBV6-1 and J usage is TRBJ2-7, with 7 bases lining up with TRBD1. J gave up 9 bases and V 6 bases, and 8 bases lay outside the gene matches. The germline CDR1 and CDR2 sequences are MNHNS and SASEGT. This CDR3 region has 12 residues. The CDR3 region has the DNA TGTGCCAGCAGCTTCCTACGACAGGGGCAGTACTTC. It is translated as CASSFLRQGQYF.

In this sample, this clonotype turned up many times. This chain links TRBV12-3 or TRBV12-4 with TRBJ2-1; no reliable D call. This CDR3 has 11 amino acids. V was pared by 3 bases and J by 10 bases, with 7 bases between. The CDR3 DNA reads TGTGCCAGCAGTTTTTCGACAGAGCAGTTCTTC. Protein sequence: CASSFSTEQFF.

This chain links TRBV9 with TRBJ1-2, with D possibly being TRBD1 (5 bases). This CDR3 comprises 15 residues. The germline CDR1 and CDR2 sequences are SGDLS and YYNGEE. Trimming pared 4 bases from V and 0 bases from J, leaving 13 bases between. The CDR3 is CASSSLGHANYGYTF. CDR3 in DNA: TGTGCCAGCAGCTCCTTGGGGCATGCTAACTATGGCTACACCTTC.